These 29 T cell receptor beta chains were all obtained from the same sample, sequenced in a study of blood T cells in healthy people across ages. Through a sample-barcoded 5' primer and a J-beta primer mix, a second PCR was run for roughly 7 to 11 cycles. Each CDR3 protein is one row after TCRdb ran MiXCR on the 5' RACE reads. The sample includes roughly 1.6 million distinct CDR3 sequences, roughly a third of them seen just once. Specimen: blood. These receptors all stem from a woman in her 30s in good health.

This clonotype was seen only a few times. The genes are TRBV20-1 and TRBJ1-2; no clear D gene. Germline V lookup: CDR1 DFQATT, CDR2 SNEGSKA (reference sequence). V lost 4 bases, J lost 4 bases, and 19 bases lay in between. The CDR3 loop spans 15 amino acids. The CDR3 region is CSATRPKRASYGYTF. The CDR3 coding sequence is TGCAGTGCTACTCGACCTAAACGGGCCAGCTATGGCTACACCTTC.

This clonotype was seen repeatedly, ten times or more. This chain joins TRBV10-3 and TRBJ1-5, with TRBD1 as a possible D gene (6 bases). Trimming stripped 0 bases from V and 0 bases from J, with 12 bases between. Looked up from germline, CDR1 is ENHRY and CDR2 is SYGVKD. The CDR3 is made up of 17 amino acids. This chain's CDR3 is CAISESTPGDSNQPQHF. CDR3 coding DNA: TGTGCCATCAGTGAGTCGACTCCAGGGGATAGCAATCAGCCCCAGCATTTT.

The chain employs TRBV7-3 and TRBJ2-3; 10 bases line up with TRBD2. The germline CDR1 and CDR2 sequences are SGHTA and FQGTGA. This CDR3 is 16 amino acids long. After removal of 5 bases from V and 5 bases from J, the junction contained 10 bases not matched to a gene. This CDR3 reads CASSPLAAGGIDTQYF. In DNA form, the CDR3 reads TGTGCCAGCAGCCCCCTCGCAGCGGGGGGGATAGATACGCAGTATTTT.

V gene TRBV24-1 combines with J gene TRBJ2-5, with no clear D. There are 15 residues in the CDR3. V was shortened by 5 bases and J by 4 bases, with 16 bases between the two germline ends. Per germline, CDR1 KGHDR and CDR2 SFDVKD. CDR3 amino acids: CATSGPLPTGETQYF. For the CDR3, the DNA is TGTGCCACCAGTGGCCCACTTCCAACGGGAGAGACCCAGTACTTC.

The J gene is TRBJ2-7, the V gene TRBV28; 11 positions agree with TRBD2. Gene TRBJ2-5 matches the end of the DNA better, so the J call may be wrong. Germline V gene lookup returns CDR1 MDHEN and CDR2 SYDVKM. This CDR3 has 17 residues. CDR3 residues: CASSLPHGLAGWETQYF. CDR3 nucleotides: TGTGCCAGCAGCCTTCCTCACGGACTAGCGGGTTGGGAGACCCAGTACTTC.

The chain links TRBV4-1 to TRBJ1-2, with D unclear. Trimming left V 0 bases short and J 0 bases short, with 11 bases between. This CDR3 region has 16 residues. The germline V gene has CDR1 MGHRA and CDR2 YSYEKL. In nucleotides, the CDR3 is TGCGCCAGCAGCCAAGATAACGGGTCAGCTAACTATGGCTACACCTTC. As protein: CASSQDNGSANYGYTF.

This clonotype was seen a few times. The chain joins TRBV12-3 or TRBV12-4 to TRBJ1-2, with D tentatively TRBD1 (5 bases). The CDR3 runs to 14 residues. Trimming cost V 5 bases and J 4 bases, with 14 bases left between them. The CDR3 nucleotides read TGTGCCAGCAGTCCACCGGGACCAGCCTATGGCTACACCTTC. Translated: CASSPPGPAYGYTF.

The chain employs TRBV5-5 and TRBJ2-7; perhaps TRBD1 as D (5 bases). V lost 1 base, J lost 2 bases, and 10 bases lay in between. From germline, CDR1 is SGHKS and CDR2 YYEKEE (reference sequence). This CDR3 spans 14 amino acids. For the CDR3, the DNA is TGTGCCAGCAGCTTGCGCAGGGCCACCTACGAGCAGTACTTC. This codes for CASSLRRATYEQYF.

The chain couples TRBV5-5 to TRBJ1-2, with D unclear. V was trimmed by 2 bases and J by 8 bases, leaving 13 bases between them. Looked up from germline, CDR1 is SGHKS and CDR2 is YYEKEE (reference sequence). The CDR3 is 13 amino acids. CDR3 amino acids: CASSFGMREGYTF. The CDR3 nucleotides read TGTGCCAGCAGCTTCGGGATGAGGGAGGGCTACACCTTC.

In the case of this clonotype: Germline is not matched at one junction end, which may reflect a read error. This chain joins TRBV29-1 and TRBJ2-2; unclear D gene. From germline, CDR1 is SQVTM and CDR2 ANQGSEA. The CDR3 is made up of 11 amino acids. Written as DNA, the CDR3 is TGCGGCGTTGTTTGGGCCGGGGAGCTGTTTTTT. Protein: CGVVWAGELFF.

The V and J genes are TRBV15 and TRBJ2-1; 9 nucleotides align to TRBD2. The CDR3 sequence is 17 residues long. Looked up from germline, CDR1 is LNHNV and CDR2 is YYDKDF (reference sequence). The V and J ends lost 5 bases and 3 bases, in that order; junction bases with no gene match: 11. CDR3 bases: TGTGCCACCAGCGGGCCCCGCGGACTAGCGTTCTACAATGAGCAGTTCTTC. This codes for CATSGPRGLAFYNEQFF. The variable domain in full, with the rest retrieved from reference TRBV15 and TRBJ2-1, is DAMVIQNPRYQVTQFGKPVTLSCSQTLNHNVMYWYQQKSSQAPKLLFHYYDKDFNNEADTPDNFQSRRPNTSFCFLDIRSPGLGDTAMYLCATSGPRGLAFYNEQFFGPGTRLTVL.

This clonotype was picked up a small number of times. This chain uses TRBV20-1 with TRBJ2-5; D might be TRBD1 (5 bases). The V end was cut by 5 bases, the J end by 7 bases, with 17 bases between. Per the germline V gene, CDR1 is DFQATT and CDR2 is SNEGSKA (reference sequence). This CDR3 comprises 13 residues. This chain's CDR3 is CSAGPQGAGTQYF. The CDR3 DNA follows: TGCAGTGCTGGACCTCAGGGTGCAGGGACCCAGTACTTC.

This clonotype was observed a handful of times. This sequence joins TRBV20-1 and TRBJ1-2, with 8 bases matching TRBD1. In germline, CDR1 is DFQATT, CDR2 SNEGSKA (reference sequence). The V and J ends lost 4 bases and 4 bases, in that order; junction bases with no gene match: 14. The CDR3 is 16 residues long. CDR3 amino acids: CSAMLRDRPGSYGYTF. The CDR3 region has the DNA TGCAGTGCTATGCTCCGGGACAGGCCGGGAAGCTATGGCTACACCTTC.

The CDR3 nucleotides are TGTGCCAGCGGGAGGGATTCACCCCTCCACTTT. It codes for CASGRDSPLHF. The chain couples TRBV2 to TRBJ1-6; D is unclear. Germline CDR1 reads SNHLY; CDR2 reads FYNNEI. V lost 8 bases to trimming and J lost 8 bases, with 7 bases between them. The CDR3 spans 11 residues.

CDR3 bases: TGTGCCAGCAGGAGGGACAGGGCCGAGCAGTACTTC. Protein product: CASRRDRAEQYF. The V gene is TRBV2, the J gene TRBJ2-7; TRBD1 matches at 9 bases. Germline values: CDR1 SNHLY, CDR2 FYNNEI. V trimming: 6 bases; J trimming: 6 bases; junction bases outside the gene matches: 3. CDR3 length: 12 residues. Looking up the rest from reference TRBV2 and TRBJ2-7 gives the full variable domain: EPEVTQTPSHQVTQMGQEVILRCVPISNHLYFYWYRQILGQKVEFLVSFYNNEISEKSEIFDDQFSVERPDGSNFTLKIRSTKLEDSAMYFCASRRDRAEQYFGPGTRLTVT.

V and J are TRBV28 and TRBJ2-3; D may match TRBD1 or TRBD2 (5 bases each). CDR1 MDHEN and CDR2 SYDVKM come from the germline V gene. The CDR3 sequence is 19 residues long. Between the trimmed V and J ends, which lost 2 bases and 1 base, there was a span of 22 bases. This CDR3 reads CASSLPRGRPLIGTDTQYF. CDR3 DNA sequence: TGTGCCAGCAGTTTACCTCGGGGCAGGCCTCTAATCGGCACAGATACGCAGTATTTT.

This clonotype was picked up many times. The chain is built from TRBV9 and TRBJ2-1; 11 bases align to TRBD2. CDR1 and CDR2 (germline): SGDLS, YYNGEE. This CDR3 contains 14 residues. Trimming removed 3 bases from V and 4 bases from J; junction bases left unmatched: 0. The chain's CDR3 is CASSGTSGYNEQFF. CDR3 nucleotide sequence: TGTGCCAGCAGCGGGACTAGCGGGTACAATGAGCAGTTCTTC.

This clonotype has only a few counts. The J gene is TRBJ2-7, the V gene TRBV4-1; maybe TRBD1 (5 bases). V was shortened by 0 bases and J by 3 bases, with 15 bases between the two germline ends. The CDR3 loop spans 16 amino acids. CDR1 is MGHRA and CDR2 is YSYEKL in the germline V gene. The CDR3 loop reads CASSQDSRRQSYEQYF. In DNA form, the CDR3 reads TGCGCCAGCAGCCAAGATTCTCGGAGACAGAGCTACGAGCAGTACTTC.

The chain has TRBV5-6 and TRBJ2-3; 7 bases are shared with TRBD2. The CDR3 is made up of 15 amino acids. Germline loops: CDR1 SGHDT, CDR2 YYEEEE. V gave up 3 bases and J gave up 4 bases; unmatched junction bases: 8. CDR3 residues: CASSYSTGRADTQYF. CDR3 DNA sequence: TGTGCCAGCAGCTATTCCACGGGGAGGGCAGATACGCAGTATTTT.

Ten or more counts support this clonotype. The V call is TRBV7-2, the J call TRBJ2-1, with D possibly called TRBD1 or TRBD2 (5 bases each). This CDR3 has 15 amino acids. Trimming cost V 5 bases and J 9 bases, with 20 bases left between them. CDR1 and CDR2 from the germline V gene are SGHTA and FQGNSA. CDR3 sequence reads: CASSPRGWNLGEQFF. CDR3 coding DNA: TGTGCCAGCAGCCCCCGGGGCTGGAATTTGGGTGAGCAGTTCTTC.

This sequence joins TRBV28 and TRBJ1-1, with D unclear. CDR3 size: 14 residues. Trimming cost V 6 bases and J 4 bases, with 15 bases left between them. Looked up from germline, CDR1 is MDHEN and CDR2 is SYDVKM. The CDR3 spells CASRPMGVSTEAFF. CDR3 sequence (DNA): TGTGCCAGCAGGCCCATGGGTGTTTCCACTGAAGCTTTCTTT.

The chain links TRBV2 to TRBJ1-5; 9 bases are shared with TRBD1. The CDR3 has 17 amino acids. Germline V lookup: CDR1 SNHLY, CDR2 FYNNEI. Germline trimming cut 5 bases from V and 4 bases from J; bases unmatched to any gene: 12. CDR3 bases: TGTGCCAGCAGTAACCTCCGGGGACAGGGTTTTAATCAGCCCCAGCATTTT. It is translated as CASSNLRGQGFNQPQHF. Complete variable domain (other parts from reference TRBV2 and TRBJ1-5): EPEVTQTPSHQVTQMGQEVILRCVPISNHLYFYWYRQILGQKVEFLVSFYNNEISEKSEIFDDQFSVERPDGSNFTLKIRSTKLEDSAMYFCASSNLRGQGFNQPQHFGDGTRLSIL.

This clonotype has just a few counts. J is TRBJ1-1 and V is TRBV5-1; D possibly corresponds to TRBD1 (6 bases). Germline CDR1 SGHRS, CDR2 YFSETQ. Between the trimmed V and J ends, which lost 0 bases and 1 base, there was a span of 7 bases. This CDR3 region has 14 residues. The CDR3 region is CASSLGDKNTEAFF. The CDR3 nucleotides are TGCGCCAGCAGCTTGGGGGACAAGAACACTGAAGCTTTCTTT.

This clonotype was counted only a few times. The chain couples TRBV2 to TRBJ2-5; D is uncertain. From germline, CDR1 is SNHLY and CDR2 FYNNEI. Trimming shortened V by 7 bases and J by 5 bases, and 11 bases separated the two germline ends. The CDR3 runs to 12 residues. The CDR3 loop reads CASKDVGETQYF. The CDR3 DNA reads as TGTGCCAGCAAGGATGTGGGGGAGACCCAGTACTTC.

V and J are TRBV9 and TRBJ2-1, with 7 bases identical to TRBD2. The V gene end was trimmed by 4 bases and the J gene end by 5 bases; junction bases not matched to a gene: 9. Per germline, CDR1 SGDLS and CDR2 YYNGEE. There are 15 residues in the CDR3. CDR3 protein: CASSPPPGGNNEQFF. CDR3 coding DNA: TGTGCCAGCAGCCCGCCCCCCGGGGGGAACAATGAGCAGTTCTTC. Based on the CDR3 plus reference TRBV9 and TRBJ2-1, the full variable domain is DSGVTQTPKHLITATGQRVTLRCSPRSGDLSVYWYQQSLDQGLQFLIQYYNGEERAKGNILERFSAQQFPDLHSELNLSSLELGDSALYFCASSPPPGGNNEQFFGPGTRLTVL.

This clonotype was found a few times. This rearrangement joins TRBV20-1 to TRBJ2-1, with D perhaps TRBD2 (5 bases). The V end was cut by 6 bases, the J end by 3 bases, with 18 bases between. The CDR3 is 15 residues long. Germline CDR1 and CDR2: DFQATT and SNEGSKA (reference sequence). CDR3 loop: CSAHGGSDRYNEQFF. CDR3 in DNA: TGCAGTGCCCACGGAGGAAGCGACCGCTACAATGAGCAGTTCTTC.

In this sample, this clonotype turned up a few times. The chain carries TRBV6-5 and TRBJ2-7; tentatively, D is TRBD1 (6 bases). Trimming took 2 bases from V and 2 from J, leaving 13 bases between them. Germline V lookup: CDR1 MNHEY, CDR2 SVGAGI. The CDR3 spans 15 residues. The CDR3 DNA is TGTGCCAGCAGTTACGAGGCGGACAGCGCCTACGAGCAGTACTTC. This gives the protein CASSYEADSAYEQYF.

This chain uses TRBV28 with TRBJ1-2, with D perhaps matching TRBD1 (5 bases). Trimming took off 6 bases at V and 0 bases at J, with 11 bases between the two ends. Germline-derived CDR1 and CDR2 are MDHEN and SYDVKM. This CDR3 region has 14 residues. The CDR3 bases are TGTGCCAGCAGCCAGGGAAGTGCTAACTATGGCTACACCTTC. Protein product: CASSQGSANYGYTF.

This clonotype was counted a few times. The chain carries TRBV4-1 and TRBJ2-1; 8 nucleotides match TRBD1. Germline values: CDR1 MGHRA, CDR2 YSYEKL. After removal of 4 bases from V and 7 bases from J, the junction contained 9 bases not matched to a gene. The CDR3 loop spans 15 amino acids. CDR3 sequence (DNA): TGCGCCAGCAGCCTTTTACAGACAGGGGTGAATGAGCAGTTCTTC. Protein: CASSLLQTGVNEQFF.